This TCR beta chain is from a study of spatial heterogeneity in lung cancer. This clonotype appeared a few times. Its antigen is not identified. This beta chain lies outside the target of a library built for alpha chains; its clone size means little. Trimming shortened V by 5 bases and J by 1 base, and 6 bases separated the two germline ends. The CDR3 contains 12 residues. The V gene's germline CDR1 is SEHNR and CDR2 FQNEAQ (reference sequence). Noted time point: sample taken at primary tumor resection. The donors were 72 patients with non-small cell lung cancer that was early-stage and untreated. Without sorting, whole RNA was sequenced from tumor, nontumor lung or frozen PBMC. Every TCR cDNA molecule bore its own unique molecular identifier. TCRdb independently ran MiXCR on the 5' RACE reads; one entry per CDR3 protein. The sample holds about 9,800 distinct CDR3 sequences; roughly half are singletons and the top ten take about 28%.

Study outcomes and limitations: Ubiquitous and regional expanded TCR counts tracked ubiquitous and regional nonsynonymous mutations, respectively. Tumoral mutation counts were tracked by counts of expanded intratumoral alpha and beta TCRs.

J is TRBJ2-7 and V is TRBV7-9, with D unresolved. The receptor comes from a female donor with early-stage non-small cell lung cancer. The sequencing used lung tumor tissue, collected at surgery. This CDR3 is CASSPGSYEQYF. The CDR3 DNA reads as TGTGCCAGCAGCCCCGGGTCCTACGAGCAGTACTTC.